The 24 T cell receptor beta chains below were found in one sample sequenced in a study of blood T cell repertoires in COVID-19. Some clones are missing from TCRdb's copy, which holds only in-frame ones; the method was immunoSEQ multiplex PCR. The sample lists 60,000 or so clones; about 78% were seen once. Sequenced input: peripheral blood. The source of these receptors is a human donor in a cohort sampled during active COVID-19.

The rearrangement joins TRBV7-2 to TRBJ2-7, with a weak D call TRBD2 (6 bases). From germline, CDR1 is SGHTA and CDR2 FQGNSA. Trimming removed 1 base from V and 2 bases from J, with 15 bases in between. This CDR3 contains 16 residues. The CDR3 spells CASSLGPAAGPYEQYF. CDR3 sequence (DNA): TGTGCCAGCAGCTTAGGGCCCGCCGCGGGGCCCTACGAGCAGTACTTC.

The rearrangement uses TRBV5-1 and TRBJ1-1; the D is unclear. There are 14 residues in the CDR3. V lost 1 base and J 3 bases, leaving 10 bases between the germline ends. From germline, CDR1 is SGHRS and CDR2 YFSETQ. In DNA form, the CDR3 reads TGCGCCAGCAGCTTGATGATCGGGGACACTGAAGCTTTCTTT. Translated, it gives CASSLMIGDTEAFF.

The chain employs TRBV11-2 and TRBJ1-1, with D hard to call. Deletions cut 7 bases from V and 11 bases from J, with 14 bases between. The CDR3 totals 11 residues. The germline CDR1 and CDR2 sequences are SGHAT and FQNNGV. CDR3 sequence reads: CASTQLLRAFF. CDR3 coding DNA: TGTGCCAGCACCCAGCTCCTCAGGGCTTTCTTT.

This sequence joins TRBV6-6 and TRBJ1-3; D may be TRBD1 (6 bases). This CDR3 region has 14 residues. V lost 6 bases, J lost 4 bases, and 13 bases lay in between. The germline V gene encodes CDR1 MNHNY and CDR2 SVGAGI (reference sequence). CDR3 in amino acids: CASRSTGTGNTIYF. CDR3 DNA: TGTGCCAGCAGGTCTACCGGGACAGGAAACACCATATATTTT.

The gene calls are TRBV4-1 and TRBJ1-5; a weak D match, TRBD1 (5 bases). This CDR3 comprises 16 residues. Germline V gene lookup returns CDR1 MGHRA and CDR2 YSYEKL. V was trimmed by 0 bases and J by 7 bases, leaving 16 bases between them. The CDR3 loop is CASSQDSFRGSQPQHF. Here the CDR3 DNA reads TGCGCCAGCAGCCAAGATTCCTTCCGGGGGAGCCAGCCCCAGCATTTT.

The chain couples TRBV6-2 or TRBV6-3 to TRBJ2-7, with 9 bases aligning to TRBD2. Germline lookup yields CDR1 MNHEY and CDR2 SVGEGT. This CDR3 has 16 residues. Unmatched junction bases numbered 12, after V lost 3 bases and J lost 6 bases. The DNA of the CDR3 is TGTGCCAGCAGTTATTGGCGGGGGGGGACCCTCGCCGAGCAGTACTTC. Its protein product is CASSYWRGGTLAEQYF.

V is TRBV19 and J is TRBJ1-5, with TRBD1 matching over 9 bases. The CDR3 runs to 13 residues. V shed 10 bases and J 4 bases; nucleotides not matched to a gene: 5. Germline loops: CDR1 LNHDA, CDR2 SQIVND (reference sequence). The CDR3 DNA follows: TGTGCCACCGCCGGACAGGGGAATCAGCCCCAGCATTTT. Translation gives CATAGQGNQPQHF.

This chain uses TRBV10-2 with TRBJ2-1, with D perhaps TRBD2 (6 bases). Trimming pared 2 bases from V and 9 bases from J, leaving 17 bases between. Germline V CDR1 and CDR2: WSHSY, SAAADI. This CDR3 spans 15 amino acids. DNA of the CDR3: TGCGCCAGCAGTGAGCAGGCTAGCGTGGCTCGTGAGCAGTTCTTC. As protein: CASSEQASVAREQFF.

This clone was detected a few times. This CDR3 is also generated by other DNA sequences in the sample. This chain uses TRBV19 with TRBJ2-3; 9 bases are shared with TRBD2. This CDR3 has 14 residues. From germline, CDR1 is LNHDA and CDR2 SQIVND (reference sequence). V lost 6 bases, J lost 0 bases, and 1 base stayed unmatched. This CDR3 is CASSGLASTDTQYF. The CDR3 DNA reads TGTGCCAGTAGCGGACTAGCGAGCACAGATACGCAGTATTTT.

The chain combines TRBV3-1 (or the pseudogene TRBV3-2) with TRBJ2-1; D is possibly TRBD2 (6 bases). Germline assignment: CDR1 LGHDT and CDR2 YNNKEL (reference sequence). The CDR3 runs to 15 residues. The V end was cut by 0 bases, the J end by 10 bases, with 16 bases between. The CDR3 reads CASSQDRGPRGEQFF. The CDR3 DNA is TGTGCCAGCAGCCAAGATCGGGGCCCGCGGGGAGAGCAGTTCTTC.

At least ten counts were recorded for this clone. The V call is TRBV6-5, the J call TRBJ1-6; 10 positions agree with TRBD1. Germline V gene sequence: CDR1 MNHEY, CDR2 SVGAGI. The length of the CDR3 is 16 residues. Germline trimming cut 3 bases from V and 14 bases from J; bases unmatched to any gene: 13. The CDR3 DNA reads TGTGCCAGCAGTTATCTGACAGGGGGCCCGCCTTTGGCCCTCCACTTT. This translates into CASSYLTGGPPLALHF.

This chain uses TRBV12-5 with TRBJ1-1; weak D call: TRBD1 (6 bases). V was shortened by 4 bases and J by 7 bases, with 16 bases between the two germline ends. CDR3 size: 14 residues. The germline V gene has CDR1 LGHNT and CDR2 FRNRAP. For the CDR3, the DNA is TGTGCTAGTGGTTCAACGGACAGACCGAGTGAAGCTTTCTTT. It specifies CASGSTDRPSEAFF.

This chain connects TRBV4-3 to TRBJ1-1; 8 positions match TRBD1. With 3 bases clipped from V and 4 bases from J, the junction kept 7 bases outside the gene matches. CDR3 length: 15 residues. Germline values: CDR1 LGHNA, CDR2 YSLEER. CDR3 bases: TGCGCCAGCAGCCACCGTCAGGGGGCTGGCACTGAAGCTTTCTTT. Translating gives CASSHRQGAGTEAFF.

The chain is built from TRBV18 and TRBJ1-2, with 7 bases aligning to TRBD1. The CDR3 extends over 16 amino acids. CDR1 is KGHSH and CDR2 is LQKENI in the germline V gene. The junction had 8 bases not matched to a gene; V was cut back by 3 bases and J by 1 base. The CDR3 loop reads CASSPALDRINYGYTF. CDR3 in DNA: TGTGCCAGCTCACCGGCTCTGGACAGGATTAACTATGGCTACACCTTC.

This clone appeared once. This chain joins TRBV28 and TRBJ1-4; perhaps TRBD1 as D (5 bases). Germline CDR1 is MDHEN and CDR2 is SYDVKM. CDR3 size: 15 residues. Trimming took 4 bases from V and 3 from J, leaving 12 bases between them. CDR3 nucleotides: TGTGCCAGCAGTTCTGGGGGGGAGGCTAATGAAAAACTGTTTTTT. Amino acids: CASSSGGEANEKLFF.

The CDR3 protein is CASSFEETQYF. The CDR3 DNA follows: TGTGCCAGCAGCTTTGAGGAGACCCAGTACTTC. This chain connects TRBV5-6 to TRBJ2-5, with D unclear. The V and J ends lost 2 bases and 5 bases respectively, with 4 bases between them. CDR1 and CDR2 (germline): SGHDT, YYEEEE. This CDR3 is built from 11 residues.

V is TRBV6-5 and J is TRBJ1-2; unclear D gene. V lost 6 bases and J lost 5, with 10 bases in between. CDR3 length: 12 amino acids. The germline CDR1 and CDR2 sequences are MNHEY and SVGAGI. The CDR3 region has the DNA TGTGCCAGCAGATCGACGGAGTATGGCTACACCTTC. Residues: CASRSTEYGYTF.

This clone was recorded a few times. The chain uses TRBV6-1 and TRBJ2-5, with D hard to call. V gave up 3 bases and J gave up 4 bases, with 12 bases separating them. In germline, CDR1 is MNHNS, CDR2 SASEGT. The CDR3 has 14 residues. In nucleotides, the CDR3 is TGTGCCAGCAGTGACCTACAGTCTATAGAGACCCAGTACTTC. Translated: CASSDLQSIETQYF.

CDR3 residues: CASRGTSGFYEQYF. In DNA, the CDR3 is TGTGCCAGCCGCGGCACTAGCGGTTTCTACGAGCAGTACTTC. The gene calls are TRBV28 and TRBJ2-7; 8 positions agree with TRBD2. Germline loops: CDR1 MDHEN, CDR2 SYDVKM. V gave up 8 bases and J gave up 3 bases; unmatched junction bases: 9. The CDR3 runs 14 residues.

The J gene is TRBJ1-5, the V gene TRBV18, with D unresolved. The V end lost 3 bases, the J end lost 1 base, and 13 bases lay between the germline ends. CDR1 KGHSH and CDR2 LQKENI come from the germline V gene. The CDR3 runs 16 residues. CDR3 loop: CASSPAGRLSNQPQHF. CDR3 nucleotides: TGTGCCAGCTCACCGGCAGGCCGGTTGAGCAATCAGCCCCAGCATTTT.

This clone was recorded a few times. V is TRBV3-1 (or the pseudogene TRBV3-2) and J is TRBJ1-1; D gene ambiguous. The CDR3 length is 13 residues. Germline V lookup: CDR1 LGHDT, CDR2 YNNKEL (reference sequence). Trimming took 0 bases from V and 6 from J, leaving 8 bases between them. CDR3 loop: CASSQDLRAEAFF. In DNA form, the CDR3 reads TGTGCCAGCAGCCAAGATTTGCGGGCTGAAGCTTTCTTT.

For the CDR3, the DNA is TGTGCCAGTGGGAGGACAGGGCGGAATTCACCCCTCCACTTT. This gives the protein CASGRTGRNSPLHF. The chain carries TRBV19 and TRBJ1-6; 8 bases fit TRBD1. The J segment lost 7 bases and the V segment lost 8 bases, leaving 7 bases of the junction unmatched. CDR3 length: 14 amino acids. Germline lookup yields CDR1 LNHDA and CDR2 SQIVND (reference sequence).

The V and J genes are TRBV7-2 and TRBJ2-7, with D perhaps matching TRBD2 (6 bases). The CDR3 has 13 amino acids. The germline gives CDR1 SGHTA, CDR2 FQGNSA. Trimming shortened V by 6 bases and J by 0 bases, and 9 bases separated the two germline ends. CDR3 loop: CASRGGASYEQYF. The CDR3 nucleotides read TGTGCCAGCAGAGGCGGGGCCTCCTACGAGCAGTACTTC.

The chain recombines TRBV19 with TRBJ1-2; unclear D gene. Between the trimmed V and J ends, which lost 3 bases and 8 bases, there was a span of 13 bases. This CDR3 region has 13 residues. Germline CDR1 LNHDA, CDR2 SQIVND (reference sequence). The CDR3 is CASSISLVIGYTF. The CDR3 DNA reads TGTGCCAGTAGTATTAGTTTGGTGATCGGCTACACCTTC.